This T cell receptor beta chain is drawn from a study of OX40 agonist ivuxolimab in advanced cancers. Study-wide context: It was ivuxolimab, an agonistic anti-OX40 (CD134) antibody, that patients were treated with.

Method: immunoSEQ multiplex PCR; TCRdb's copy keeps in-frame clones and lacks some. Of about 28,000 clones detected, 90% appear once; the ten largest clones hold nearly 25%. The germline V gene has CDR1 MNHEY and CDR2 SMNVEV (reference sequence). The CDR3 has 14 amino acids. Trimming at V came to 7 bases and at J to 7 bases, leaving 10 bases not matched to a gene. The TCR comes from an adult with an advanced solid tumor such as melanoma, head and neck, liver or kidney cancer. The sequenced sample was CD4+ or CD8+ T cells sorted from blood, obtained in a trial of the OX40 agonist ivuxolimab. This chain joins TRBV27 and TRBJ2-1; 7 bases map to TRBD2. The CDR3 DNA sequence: TGTGCCAGCAACAAGATAGCGGGCCGGAATGAGCAGTTCTTC. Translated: CASNKIAGRNEQFF.